A single sample is the source of the 10 T cell receptor beta chains below, sequenced in a study of cytomegalovirus exposure and HLA in healthy donors. The PCR made use of 60 Vbeta and 13 Jbeta primers. Clones were sequenced by immunoSEQ multiplex PCR, and TCRdb holds only the in-frame ones, with some missing. The sample lists 120,000 or so clones, roughly four fifths occurring once. Sequenced material: PBMCs. Every receptor here comes from a woman aged 25 to 39 in good health and CMV-seronegative.

V and J are TRBV7-4 and TRBJ1-2, with D possibly being TRBD1 (6 bases). Germline CDR1 SGHVT, CDR2 SQSDAQ. V lost 4 bases and J lost 0, with 15 bases in between. The CDR3 consists of 16 residues. CDR3 DNA: TGTGCCAGCAGCTGTTGGACAGTGATCCCTAACTATGGCTACACCTTC. Its protein product is CASSCWTVIPNYGYTF.

This chain uses TRBV28 with TRBJ1-2; D remains ambiguous. The V end lost 3 bases, the J end lost 2 bases, and 19 bases lay between the germline ends. The CDR3 totals 17 residues. Germline V gene data show CDR1 as MDHEN and CDR2 as SYDVKM. DNA for the CDR3: TGTGCCAGCAGTTTGCGTTCCGGGATCCCGTCCAACTATGGCTACACCTTC. It translates to CASSLRSGIPSNYGYTF.

This clone has just a few counts. The chain's CDR3 is CASRSDRVTNTEAFF. The CDR3 DNA reads as TGTGCCAGCAGGTCAGACAGGGTGACGAACACTGAAGCTTTCTTT. The J gene is TRBJ1-1, the V gene TRBV6-1; 7 bases align to TRBD1. CDR1 is MNHNS and CDR2 is SASEGT in the germline V gene. This CDR3 region has 15 residues. J was trimmed by 1 base and V by 6 bases; bases with no gene match: 8.

V and J are TRBV19 and TRBJ2-7; tentative D call: TRBD2 (5 bases). V dropped 4 bases and J dropped 3 bases, with 10 bases sitting between them. The V gene's germline CDR1 is LNHDA and CDR2 SQIVND (reference sequence). The CDR3 is 13 residues long. CDR3 sequence (DNA): TGTGCCAGTAGTACTTCCGGGAACTACGAGCAGTACTTC. Translation gives CASSTSGNYEQYF.

This sequence joins TRBV19 and TRBJ2-5; 10 bases map to TRBD2. This CDR3 has 14 amino acids. Trimming took 3 bases from V and 10 from J; bases not matched to a gene: 8. In germline, CDR1 is LNHDA, CDR2 SQIVND (reference sequence). The CDR3 spells CASSIAGLAWDQYF. CDR3 in DNA: TGTGCCAGTAGTATCGCGGGACTAGCGTGGGACCAGTACTTC.

This clone was found a few times. The chain combines TRBV28 with TRBJ1-1; perhaps TRBD1 as D (6 bases). CDR1 is MDHEN and CDR2 is SYDVKM in the germline V gene. V lost 3 bases to trimming and J lost 5 bases, with 13 bases between them. The CDR3 runs to 14 residues. CDR3 protein: CASSFKFQGTEAFF. In DNA, the CDR3 is TGTGCCAGCAGTTTTAAATTCCAGGGGACTGAAGCTTTCTTT.

The J gene is TRBJ2-5, the V gene TRBV14; 11 nucleotides line up with TRBD1. CDR1 SGHDN and CDR2 FVKESK come from the germline V gene. Trimming took 0 bases from V and 3 from J; bases not matched to a gene: 3. This CDR3 has 16 amino acids. CDR3 sequence: CASSQDLGQGEETQYF. Written as DNA, the CDR3 is TGTGCCAGCAGCCAAGATTTGGGACAGGGGGAAGAGACCCAGTACTTC.

The J gene is TRBJ2-1, the V gene TRBV21-1; whether TRBD1, the table's D call, matches the DNA was not checked. TRBV21-1 represents a pseudogene. The CDR3 spans 17 residues. The CDR3 bases are TGTGCCAGCCCAAGCCCTAGGGGTAAGAGCTCCTACAATGAGCAGTTCTTC. Its translation: CASPSPRGKSSYNEQFF.

V is TRBV4-1 and J is TRBJ2-1; 10 bases fit TRBD2. The V gene end was trimmed by 3 bases and the J gene end by 7 bases; junction bases not matched to a gene: 9. The germline gives CDR1 MGHRA, CDR2 YSYEKL. This CDR3 is 16 amino acids long. The CDR3 sequence is CASSQELAGRVNEQFF. The CDR3 DNA is TGCGCCAGCAGCCAGGAACTAGCGGGACGGGTTAATGAGCAGTTCTTC.

The chain has TRBV27 and TRBJ2-6, with 9 bases aligning to TRBD1. The CDR3 runs to 15 residues. Germline V gene lookup returns CDR1 MNHEY and CDR2 SMNVEV (reference sequence). V was pared by 6 bases and J by 2 bases, with 2 bases of the junction left unmatched. CDR3 amino acids: CASSRTGAGANVLTF. The DNA for the CDR3 is TGTGCCAGCAGCCGGACAGGGGCTGGGGCCAACGTCCTGACTTTC.